This TCR beta chain derives from a study of cytomegalovirus exposure and HLA in healthy donors (dated by TCRdb to 2017 to 2019). At the level of the whole study: An earlier analysis of approximately 550 of the donors reported 250 to 350 Gb of sequence data and 120 million or so unique TCR beta sequences from 190 million or so T cells. Among about 400 genotyped donors of the cohort, an average of approximately 240,000 unique TCR beta nucleotide sequences was sequenced per donor, of which about 19% were non-productive. Genome-wide SNP genotypes for about 55% of the roughly 670 donors were used in a later genetic analysis, which treated that subset as a discovery cohort. An earlier analysis of about 600 of the donors used high-throughput TCR beta sequencing to judge whether each TCR beta V gene segment behaved as functional or pseudogenic. Alongside the repertoire data, information on donor age, sex, ethnicity and CMV serostatus was compiled. To study patterns of TCR occurrence, a later analysis re-analyzed previously published TCR beta repertoires from 700 or so donors and added high-resolution HLA genotyping. The number of typed donors differed by locus: roughly 629-640 for A, B, C, DRB1 and DQB1; 522 for DQA1; 606 for DPA1; and about 450 for DPB1. The study aimed to test whether cataloging public T cell receptors could reveal signatures of past pathogen exposure. Among the 398 genotyped donors, approximately 77% belonged to the genetic ancestry cluster associated with self-reported Caucasian donors. Besides the first cohort of 500 to 700 subjects, a separate validation cohort made up of roughly 130 different subjects was used. Every repertoire in the discovery cohort had been generated on one and the same sequencing platform. Four to six DR-DQ haplotypes were handled as single units for association and clustering, since linkage in the cohort was strong. The study used immunosequencing to profile the T cell repertoires of 666 subjects and linked those repertoires to cytomegalovirus serostatus. Approximately 300 gigabases of sequencing data and around 85 million unique TCR sequences made up an early release that covered some 640 HLA-typed donors. HLA typing covered class I and class II loci at four-digit resolution. High-throughput TCR immunosequencing, statistical association of individual TCRs with disease status, and machine learning were combined to predict cytomegalovirus infection status. The later analysis used no new phenotypic data to find candidate immune exposures, relying instead on TCR beta sequences and their occurrence across donors. The paper as a whole reports these results and caveats: Broadly in line with IMGT annotations, most TCR beta V segments showed up in productive rearrangements about 87% or about 30% of the time in an earlier analysis of 450 to 600 of the donors. Roughly uniform sequencing depth across donors was assumed in presence/absence analyses, although this assumption may not hold. According to a later analysis, TCR association rates differed among HLA loci, with DRB1 alleles showing the most associated TCRs and HLA-C alleles showing the fewest. Because some donors lacked HLA typing at each locus, the association tests relied only on the typed subset. In a later genetic analysis, fewer N-insertions in productive TCRs were reported among donors in an Asian-associated ancestry cluster than the roughly 700-donor mean. Several of the top co-occurrence clusters appeared to be linked to parvovirus B19, influenza, CMV and Epstein-Barr virus, according to a later analysis. This cohort had only TCR beta chains sequenced, and the lack of alpha or paired-chain data limited which features could be detected. In a later analysis, HLA-associated TCR beta chains were found to be more clonally expanded and to have lower generation probabilities than equally common non-associated chains. Most CMV-associated TCR beta chains appeared to be HLA-restricted in a later analysis, and the HLA associations seemed to be driven largely by CMV exposure. When HLA alleles, especially DR and DQ, strongly co-occurred, attributing TCR associations to individual alleles was difficult. Because counts were too low, 15 or so rarely observed V segments, including chromosome 9 orphons, were excluded from the earlier analysis of some 590 of the donors. Some IMGT-functional V segments, including TRBV6-2 and TRBV6-3, could not be distinguished by the 87-base-pair reads and were therefore excluded. A later genetic analysis associated a missense DCLRE1C variant with V-gene and J-gene trimming of TCR beta chains, and an independent cohort replicated the association. For the cohort, immune exposure information was limited to CMV serostatus. Cytomegalovirus status was reported to be diagnosed by the classifier with high specificity and sensitivity in both the original and validation cohorts. Correlated functional status among segregating V segments might be attributable to linkage disequilibrium, but an unknown experimental factor could not be ruled out. A group of highly shared sequence variants was considered likely to be a technical artifact of the sequencing pipeline. The authors suggested that the approach could potentially be extended to other disease states and immunological phenotypes. While some public TCRs were present in many individuals, most TCR sequences turned up only very rarely across donors. A total of 150 or so TCR beta chains were listed by the study as associated with cytomegalovirus. In a later analysis, some 18,000 TCR beta sequences were associated with specific HLA alleles at a false discovery rate of 0.05. Three of the identified cytomegalovirus-associated TCR beta chains were confirmed in vitro to be specific for cytomegalovirus antigens. A further reported finding was that TCR beta sequences accurately predicted the HLA-A and HLA-B alleles for most subjects in the first cohort.

Details on this clone: It has no known antigen specificity. It has no much larger one-base neighbor in the sample; base qualities were not kept.

The cohort comprised fewer than 750 healthy bone marrow donors. At the time of sampling, every cohort member was nominally healthy, though immune exposures that went unrecorded were likely present. The donor was CMV seropositive and belonged to the group of about 290 seropositive cohort members. Each donor provided a peripheral blood sample, and peripheral blood mononuclear cells were used for TCR beta sequencing. Genomic DNA was extracted from the blood cell samples with the Qiagen DNeasy Blood Extraction Kit. Receptor amplification or capture employed the immunoSEQ multiplex PCR assay. A mixture of 60 forward primers for TCR Vbeta segments and 13 reverse primers for TCR Jbeta segments was used in the multiplex PCR. A multiplex PCR assay on genomic DNA amplified the CDR3 region of rearranged TCR beta genes. On the Illumina HiSeq System, the amplified TCR beta libraries were sequenced as 87-base-pair reads. Per the original workflow: Across the 500 to 750 repertoires, a later analysis counted roughly 77 million unique TCR beta chains, roughly 11 million of which were shared by at least two donors. To remove PCR and sequencing errors, raw reads were error-corrected and collapsed into unique sequences using a nearest-neighbor algorithm that merged closely related sequences. Alignment of CDR3 sequences to IMGT reference sequences was used to assign V, D and J gene segments. Each retained sequence needed at least a six-nucleotide match to both a V gene segment and a J gene segment. A rearrangement counted as productive if the CDR3 had no stop codons and remained in frame with V and J, and every other rearrangement counted as non-productive. Following IMGT convention, CDR3 was defined as the stretch from the second conserved V-encoded cysteine to the conserved J-encoded phenylalanine. The earlier analysis of about 530 of the donors excluded any sequence lacking an unambiguous match to a single V gene segment. In an earlier analysis of several hundred of the donors, V segments were called functional above 56.7% productive rearrangements and were called segregating when the between-donor standard deviation exceeded 5%. A statistical classification framework was built for diagnosing cytomegalovirus status from the catalog of TCR beta chain sequences. A later analysis assigned V and J genes by comparing TCR nucleotide sequences with IMGT/GENE-DB human TR gene sequences. A later analysis assigned CDR3 sequences and most-parsimonious VDJ recombination scenarios with the TCRdist pipeline. A later analysis defined each TCR beta chain by its CDR3 amino acid sequence plus V-gene family, and excluded reads lacking a unique V-gene family. A later analysis removed nearly 600 highly shared, low-generation-probability nucleotide sequences to deal with suspected cross-contamination and a sequencing artifact. A later analysis calculated a clonal expansion index for each public chain from normalized within-repertoire ranks of inferred template counts. A later analysis computed generation probabilities with a VDJ recombination model fitted to out-of-frame rearrangements, and checked the results against IGoR. In a later analysis, hypergeometric tests were used to score TCR-TCR, TCR-HLA and TCR-CMV co-occurrence, with a repertoire-size bias correction applied to TCR pairs. False discovery rates were estimated in a later analysis by permuting HLA or CMV assignments 20 times. In a later analysis, co-occurring TCRs were grouped with DBSCAN, and TCRdist sequence similarity was added when clustering was performed within HLA-allele-positive subsets. Repertoires with fewer than 30,000 or more than 120,000 public chains, plus five repertoires with anomalous nucleotide sharing, were excluded from co-occurrence clustering. The immuneACCESS repertoire file appears here via TCRdb, limited to in-frame rearrangements. These files lack a portion of the clones; in checked studies, under half of the deficit traces to unresolved V genes, and the cause of the others is not known. V and J calls and clone size are given by that table; D and trimming were obtained from the DNA. The sample yields about 160,000 clones; almost 80% were counted once. The ten largest clones represent around 0.97% of the sample.

V and J are trimmed by 5 bases and 0 bases, and the gene matches miss 6 bases of the junction. CDR1 and CDR2, per the germline V gene (reference sequence), are SEHNR and FQNEAQ. The CDR3 has 15 amino acids, counting the end cysteine and phenylalanine. Solely the CDR3 DNA is kept, with 45 bases framed from the first base. This receptor chain uses TRBV7-9 and TRBJ1-1, with TRBD1 identical over 7 junction bases. The sequence derives from a woman between 50 and 59 years old in good health and CMV-seropositive. The sequencing input was PBMCs. The DNA reads TGTGCCAGCAGCCCGGGGGGGACAGTGAACACTGAAGCTTTCTTT. Translation gives CASSPGGTVNTEAFF.